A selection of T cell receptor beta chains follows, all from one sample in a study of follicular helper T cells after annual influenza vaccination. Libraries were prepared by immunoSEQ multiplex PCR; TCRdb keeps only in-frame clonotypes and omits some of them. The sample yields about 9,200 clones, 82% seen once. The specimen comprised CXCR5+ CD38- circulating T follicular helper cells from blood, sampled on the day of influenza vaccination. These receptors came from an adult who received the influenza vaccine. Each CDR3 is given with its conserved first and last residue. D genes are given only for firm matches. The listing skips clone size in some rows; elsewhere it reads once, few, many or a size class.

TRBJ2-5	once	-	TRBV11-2	CASSLWQGETQYF	TGTGCCAGCAGCTTATGGCAGGGAGAGACCCAGTACTTC
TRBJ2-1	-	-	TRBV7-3	CASSLDQGNEQFF	TGTGCCAGCAGCTTAGACCAGGGGAATGAGCAGTTCTTC
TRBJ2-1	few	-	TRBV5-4	CASSLGGAGVDEQFF	TGTGCCAGCAGCTTGGGGGGAGCGGGTGTCGATGAGCAGTTCTTC
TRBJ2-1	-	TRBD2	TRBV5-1	CASSSPSGRASSYNEQFF	TGCGCCAGCAGCTCCCCTAGCGGGAGAGCAAGCTCCTACAATGAGCAGTTCTTC
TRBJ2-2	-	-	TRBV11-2	CASGGGTGELFF	TGTGCCTCCGGAGGGGGCACCGGGGAGCTGTTTTTT
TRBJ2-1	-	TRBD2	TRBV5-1	CASSSGTSGKSSYNEQFF	TGCGCCAGCAGCTCCGGGACTAGCGGGAAAAGCTCCTACAATGAGCAGTTCTTC
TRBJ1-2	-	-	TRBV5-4	CASSFGAGYGYTF	TGTGCCAGCAGCTTCGGGGCAGGCTATGGCTACACCTTC
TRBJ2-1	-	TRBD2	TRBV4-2	CASSQELAGGFDEQFF	TGTGCCAGCAGCCAAGAACTGGCGGGAGGGTTCGATGAGCAGTTCTTC
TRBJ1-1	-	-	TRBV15	CATSRDPNTEAFF	TGTGCCACCAGCAGAGATCCAAACACTGAAGCTTTCTTT
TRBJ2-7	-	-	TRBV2	CASIRQPYEQYF	TGTGCCAGCATTAGACAGCCATACGAGCAGTACTTC
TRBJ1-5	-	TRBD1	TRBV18	CASSQTGAGNQPQHF	TGTGCCAGCTCACAAACAGGGGCGGGCAATCAGCCCCAGCATTTT
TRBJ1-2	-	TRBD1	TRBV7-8	CASSLDRGEGGYTF	TGTGCCAGCAGCTTAGACAGGGGGGAAGGTGGCTACACCTTC
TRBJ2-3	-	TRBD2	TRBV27	CASSPKGGTSGRADTQYF	TGTGCCAGCAGTCCTAAGGGGGGGACTAGCGGGAGGGCAGATACGCAGTATTTT
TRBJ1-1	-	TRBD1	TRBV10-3	CAISEPKTGGSTEAFF	TGTGCCATCAGTGAGCCCAAAACAGGGGGTAGCACTGAAGCTTTCTTT
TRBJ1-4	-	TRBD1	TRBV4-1	CASSLTGTGWGNEKLFF	TGCGCCAGCAGCCTTACCGGGACAGGGTGGGGGAATGAAAAACTGTTTTTT
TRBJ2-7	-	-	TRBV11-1	CASSFGVVGYEQYF	TGTGCCAGCAGCTTTGGAGTTGTAGGTTACGAGCAGTACTTC
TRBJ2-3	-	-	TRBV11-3	CASSSRGTDTQYF	TGTGCCAGCAGCTCTCGGGGGACAGATACGCAGTATTTT
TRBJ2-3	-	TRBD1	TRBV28	CASSGPGTGTDTQYF	TGTGCCAGCAGTGGACCCGGGACAGGGACAGATACGCAGTATTTT
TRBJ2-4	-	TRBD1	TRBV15	CATSPPGTGRVNIQYF	TGTGCCACCAGCCCACCCGGGACAGGGCGCGTAAACATTCAGTACTTC
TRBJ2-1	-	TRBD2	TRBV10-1	CASNRLADYNEQFF	TGCGCCAGCAATAGACTAGCGGACTACAATGAGCAGTTCTTC
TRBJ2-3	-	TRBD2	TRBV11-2	CASSLRSGSGTDTQYF	TGTGCCAGCAGCTTACGCAGCGGGAGTGGGACAGATACGCAGTATTTT
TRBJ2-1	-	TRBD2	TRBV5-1	CASSPNGLASNEQFF	TGCGCCAGCAGCCCAAACGGACTAGCCAGCAATGAGCAGTTCTTC
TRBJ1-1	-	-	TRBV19	CASSLIGGTEAFF	TGTGCCAGTAGTCTGATAGGGGGCACTGAAGCTTTCTTT
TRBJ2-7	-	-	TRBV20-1	CSAREGYEQYF	TGCAGTGCTAGAGAAGGCTACGAGCAGTACTTC
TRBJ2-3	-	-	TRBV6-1	CASSVRDTSADTQYF	TGTGCCAGCAGTGTCCGGGATACAAGTGCCGATACGCAGTATTTT
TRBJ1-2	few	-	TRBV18	CASSPSPQGHGYTF	TGTGCCAGCTCACCTTCACCGCAGGGGCATGGCTACACCTTC
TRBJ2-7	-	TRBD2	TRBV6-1	CASKIPSGMGEQYF	TGTGCCAGCAAGATCCCCAGCGGGATGGGCGAGCAGTACTTC
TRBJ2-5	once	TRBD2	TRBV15	CATSRGPGREETQYF	TGTGCCACCAGCAGAGGTCCCGGGAGGGAGGAGACCCAGTACTTC
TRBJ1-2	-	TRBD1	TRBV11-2	CASSLDLGQGAAGYTF	TGTGCCAGCAGCTTAGATCTGGGACAGGGGGCCGCGGGCTACACCTTC
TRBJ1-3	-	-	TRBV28	CASNDGNTIYF	TGTGCCAGCAACGATGGAAACACCATATATTTT
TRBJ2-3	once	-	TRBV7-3	CASSLTIGESTDTQYF	TGTGCCAGCAGCTTAACAATTGGGGAGAGCACAGATACGCAGTATTTT
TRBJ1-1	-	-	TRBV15	CATSIIMMNTEAFF	TGTGCCACCAGTATTATTATGATGAACACTGAAGCTTTCTTT
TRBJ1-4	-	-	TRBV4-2	CASSQDVQTGDEKLFF	TGTGCCAGCAGCCAAGATGTACAAACGGGGGATGAAAAACTGTTTTTT
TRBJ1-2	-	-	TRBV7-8	CASSLAQGGLGGYTF	TGTGCCAGCAGCTTAGCGCAGGGAGGATTGGGGGGCTACACCTTC
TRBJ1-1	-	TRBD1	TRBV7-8	CASSFSDRGRGAFF	TGTGCCAGCAGCTTTAGCGACAGGGGGCGAGGAGCTTTCTTT
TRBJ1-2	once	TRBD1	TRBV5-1	CASSPVDRDNYGYTF	TGCGCCAGCAGCCCGGTCGACAGGGACAACTATGGCTACACCTTC
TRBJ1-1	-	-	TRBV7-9	CASSLELGVTEAFF	TGTGCCAGCAGCTTAGAGTTGGGTGTCACTGAAGCTTTCTTT
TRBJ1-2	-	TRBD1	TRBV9	CASSVGDRYNYGYTF	TGTGCCAGCAGCGTGGGGGACAGATATAACTATGGCTACACCTTC
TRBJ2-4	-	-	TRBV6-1	CASSEGHLAKNIQYF	TGTGCCAGCAGTGAGGGACATTTAGCCAAAAACATTCAGTACTTC
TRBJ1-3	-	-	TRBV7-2	CASRGGGLGNTIYF	TGTGCCAGCAGGGGCGGCGGGTTAGGAAACACCATATATTTT
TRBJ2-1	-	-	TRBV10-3	CAISWQEHEQFF	TGTGCCATCAGTTGGCAGGAGCATGAGCAGTTCTTC